One and the same sample provided the 5 T cell receptor beta chains below, sequenced in a study of molecular identifiers for immune sequencing clone quantification. TCRdb analysed the PCR reads with MiXCR anew, one entry per CDR3 protein. Of about 510,000 distinct CDR3 sequences in the sample, 25% were seen once. Material for sequencing was naive CD8+ T cells from blood, with Jurkat cell RNA spiked in. Indicated subset: FACS-sorted CD8+CD4-CCR7+CD45RA+ naive T cells. Source of these receptors: a human donor in good health. Some libraries in this study had Jurkat cell RNA spiked in.

The table lists this clonotype with a few counts. The genes are TRBV27 and TRBJ1-1; D unresolved. Per the germline V gene, CDR1 is MNHEY and CDR2 is SMNVEV (reference sequence). V dropped 3 bases and J dropped 3 bases, with 8 bases sitting between them. The CDR3 runs to 13 residues. The CDR3 region has the DNA TGTGCCAGCAGTTTCGTCTGGGACACTGAAGCTTTCTTT. Protein: CASSFVWDTEAFF.

The chain couples TRBV7-9 to TRBJ2-1, with D possibly TRBD2 on 6 matching bases. In germline, CDR1 is SEHNR, CDR2 FQNEAQ (reference sequence). The CDR3 consists of 14 residues. V lost 1 base to trimming and J lost 13 bases, with 17 bases between them. CDR3 nucleotides: TGTGCCAGCAGCTTAGGAGGGGAGGAGAAGGGTCAGTTCTTC. Amino acid sequence: CASSLGGEEKGQFF.

Only a few counts were recorded for this clonotype. This sequence joins TRBV14 and TRBJ2-7; tentatively, D is TRBD1 (6 bases). V was shortened by 1 base and J by 1 base, with 17 bases between the two germline ends. This CDR3 is 17 amino acids long. Germline V gives CDR1 SGHDN, CDR2 FVKESK. For the CDR3, the DNA is TGTGCCAGCAGCCAAGTGAACTGGGGGCGCGGATCCTACGAGCAGTACTTC. It encodes CASSQVNWGRGSYEQYF.

This clonotype was seen ten or more times. This chain uses TRBV5-1 with TRBJ2-3, with a tentative D call TRBD1 (6 bases). Germline CDR1 and CDR2: SGHRS and YFSETQ. With 0 bases removed from V and 6 bases from J, the gap between germline ends came to 11 bases. The CDR3 spans 14 residues. Here the CDR3 DNA reads TGCGCCAGCAGCTTGGTTGGCCAGGGGGATACGCAGTATTTT. Translated: CASSLVGQGDTQYF. Complete variable domain (other parts from reference TRBV5-1 and TRBJ2-3): KAGVTQTPRYLIKTRGQQVTLSCSPISGHRSVSWYQQTPGQGLQFLFEYFSETQRNKGNFPGRFSGRQFSNSRSEMNVSTLELGDSALYLCASSLVGQGDTQYFGPGTRLTVL.

As for this clonotype: A junction end diverges from the germline sequence, so it may reflect a read error. V is TRBV20-1 and J is TRBJ2-3; TRBD1 agrees at 8 bases. The CDR3 is 15 residues long. CDR1 and CDR2 (germline): DFQATT, SNEGSKA (reference sequence). CDR3 in amino acids: CSARDRGPFTDTQYF. CDR3 DNA: TGCAGTGCCAGAGACAGGGGTCCTTTCACAGATACGCAGTATTTT.